The entry that follows covers one TCR beta chain sequence. Its antigen is undetermined. Germline CDR1 SGHRS, CDR2 YFSETQ. CDR3 length: 14 amino acids. The V gene lost 2 bases and the J gene lost 2 bases, with 10 bases spanning the gap. The source of the sample is a study of cytomegalovirus exposure and HLA in healthy donors. Study background: Falling in the Caucasian-associated ancestry cluster were roughly 86% of a few hundred genotyped donors. Regarding the study as a whole: The study designated roughly 160 TCR beta chains cytomegalovirus-associated.

A multiplex PCR was run with 60 Vbeta primers and 13 Jbeta primers. The table came from immunoSEQ multiplex PCR; TCRdb's copy has only in-frame clones and leaves some out. The sample has some 130,000 clones, more than 60% seen once. The clonotype was recovered from a woman in her thirties or forties in good health and CMV-seronegative. Material: PBMCs. The chain is built from TRBV5-1 and TRBJ2-5, with D tentatively TRBD1 (6 bases). DNA for the CDR3: TGCGCCAGCAGCTTCGGGACACAACAAGAGACCCAGTACTTC. This codes for CASSFGTQQETQYF.